The 7 T cell receptor beta chains reported below all come from one sample, sequenced in a study of cytomegalovirus exposure and HLA in healthy donors. The PCR used 60 Vbeta and 13 Jbeta primers. Assay used: immunoSEQ multiplex PCR; TCRdb lists only in-frame clones, some missing. The sample consists of around 200,000 clones, 79% of them appearing once. The sequenced sample was PBMCs. The receptors originated from a woman between 45 and 60 years old in good health and CMV-seronegative.

This clone was picked up one time. This sequence joins TRBV28 and TRBJ1-1; the match to TRBD1 covers 11 bases. V lost 5 bases, J lost 4 bases, and 9 bases stayed unmatched. Germline CDR1 reads MDHEN; CDR2 reads SYDVKM. This CDR3 is built from 16 residues. This chain's CDR3 is CASSPWTGGLVTEAFF. In nucleotides, the CDR3 is TGTGCCAGCAGTCCATGGACAGGGGGCCTCGTCACTGAAGCTTTCTTT.

The chain joins TRBV4-1 to TRBJ2-1; 12 bases map to TRBD2. This CDR3 has 21 amino acids. Trimming removed 0 bases from V and 5 bases from J; junction bases left unmatched: 17. Germline lookup yields CDR1 MGHRA and CDR2 YSYEKL. The CDR3, as DNA: TGCGCCAGCAGCCAAGAGGGGGTAGCTAGCGGGAGGGCCGATTCCCACAATGAGCAGTTCTTC. This sequence encodes CASSQEGVASGRADSHNEQFF.

This chain uses TRBV11-1 with TRBJ1-2; 7 nucleotides agree with TRBD1. The germline CDR1 and CDR2 sequences are SGHAT and FQDESV (reference sequence). The CDR3 is 15 residues long. V trimming: 0 bases; J trimming: 8 bases; junction bases outside the gene matches: 9. The CDR3 nucleotides read TGTGCCAGCAGCTTAGCCCAGGGGGGCCTATGGGGCTACACCTTC. Its translation is CASSLAQGGLWGYTF.

The V call is TRBV6-5, the J call TRBJ2-7, with D possibly being TRBD1 (5 bases). The CDR3 is 13 amino acids. CDR1 MNHEY and CDR2 SVGAGI come from the germline V gene. With 1 base removed from V and 5 bases from J, the gap between germline ends came to 9 bases. CDR3 residues: CASSYLGVDEQYF. CDR3 nucleotide sequence: TGTGCCAGCAGTTACTTAGGGGTGGACGAGCAGTACTTC.

The rearrangement uses TRBV19 and TRBJ1-2, with 7 bases aligning to TRBD1. Losses at the gene ends were 6 bases for V and 4 bases for J; bases not matched to a gene: 5. This CDR3 is 13 amino acids long. Germline values: CDR1 LNHDA, CDR2 SQIVND (reference sequence). CDR3 sequence: CASRATGAYGYTF. In DNA form, the CDR3 reads TGTGCCAGTAGGGCCACAGGGGCCTATGGCTACACCTTC.

The rearrangement links TRBV4-3 to TRBJ1-3; D is perhaps TRBD1 (6 bases). Germline V lookup: CDR1 LGHNA, CDR2 YSLEER. CDR3 length equals 17 residues. Trimming shortened V by 5 bases and J by 4 bases, and 21 bases separated the two germline ends. Here the CDR3 reads CASSSGQGGGEGNTIYF. The CDR3 nucleotides are TGCGCCAGCAGCTCAGGGCAAGGGGGAGGGGAAGGAAACACCATATATTTT.

The V gene is TRBV7-9, the J gene TRBJ1-3; tentative D call: TRBD1 (6 bases). V lost 2 bases to trimming and J lost 0 bases, with 8 bases between them. CDR3 size: 15 residues. CDR1 is SEHNR, CDR2 FQNEAQ, per germline (reference sequence). CDR3 DNA sequence: TGTGCCAGCAGCTTACAGGGGAGCTCTGGAAACACCATATATTTT. Translating it yields CASSLQGSSGNTIYF. Drawing the rest from reference TRBV7-9 and TRBJ1-3, the complete variable domain is DTGVSQNPRHKITKRGQNVTFRCDPISEHNRLYWYRQTLGQGPEFLTYFQNEAQLEKSRLLSDRFSAERPKGSFSTLEIQRTEQGDSAMYLCASSLQGSSGNTIYFGEGSWLTVV.